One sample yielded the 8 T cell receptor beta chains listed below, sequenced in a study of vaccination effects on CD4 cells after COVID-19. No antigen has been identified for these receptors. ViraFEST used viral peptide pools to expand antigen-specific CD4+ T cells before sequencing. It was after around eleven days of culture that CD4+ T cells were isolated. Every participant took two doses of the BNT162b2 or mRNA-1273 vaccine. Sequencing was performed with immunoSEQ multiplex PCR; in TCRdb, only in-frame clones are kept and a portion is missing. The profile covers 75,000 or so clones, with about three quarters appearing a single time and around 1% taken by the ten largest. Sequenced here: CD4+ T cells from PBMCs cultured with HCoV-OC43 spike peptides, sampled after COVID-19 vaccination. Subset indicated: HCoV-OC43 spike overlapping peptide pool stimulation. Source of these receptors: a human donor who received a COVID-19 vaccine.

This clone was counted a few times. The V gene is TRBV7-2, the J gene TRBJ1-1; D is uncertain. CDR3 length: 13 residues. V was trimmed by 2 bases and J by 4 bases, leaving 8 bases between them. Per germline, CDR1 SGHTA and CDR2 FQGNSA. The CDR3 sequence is CASSLRAITEAFF. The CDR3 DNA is TGTGCCAGCAGCTTAAGGGCTATCACTGAAGCTTTCTTT.

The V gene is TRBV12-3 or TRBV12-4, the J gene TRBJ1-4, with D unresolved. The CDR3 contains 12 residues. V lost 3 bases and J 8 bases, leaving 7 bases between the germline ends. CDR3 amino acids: CASSFFYEKLFF. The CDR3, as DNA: TGTGCCAGCAGTTTCTTTTACGAAAAACTGTTTTTT.

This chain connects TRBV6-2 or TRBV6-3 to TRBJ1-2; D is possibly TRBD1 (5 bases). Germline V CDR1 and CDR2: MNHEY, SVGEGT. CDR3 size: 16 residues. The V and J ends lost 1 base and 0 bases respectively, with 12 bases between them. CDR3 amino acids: CASSYFGTYANYGYTF. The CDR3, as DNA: TGTGCCAGCAGTTACTTCGGGACGTATGCTAACTATGGCTACACCTTC.

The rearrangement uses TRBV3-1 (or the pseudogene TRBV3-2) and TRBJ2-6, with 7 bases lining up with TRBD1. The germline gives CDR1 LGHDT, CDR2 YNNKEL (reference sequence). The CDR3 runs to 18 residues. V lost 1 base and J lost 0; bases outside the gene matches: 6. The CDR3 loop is CASSQVFAGGSGANVLTF. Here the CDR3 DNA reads TGTGCCAGCAGCCAAGTTTTCGCAGGGGGCTCTGGGGCCAACGTCCTGACTTTC.

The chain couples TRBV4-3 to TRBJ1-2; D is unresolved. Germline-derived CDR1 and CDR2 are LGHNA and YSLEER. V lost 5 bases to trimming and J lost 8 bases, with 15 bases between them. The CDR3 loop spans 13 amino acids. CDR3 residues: CASSLEGGRGYTF. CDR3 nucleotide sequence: TGCGCCAGCAGCTTGGAGGGAGGACGCGGCTACACCTTC.

The CDR3 DNA reads TGTGCCAGCATGGGGGTAGGGACTGAAGCTTTCTTT. Protein product: CASMGVGTEAFF. The V and J genes are TRBV25-1 and TRBJ1-1, with D possibly being TRBD1 (5 bases). Germline V lookup: CDR1 MGHDK, CDR2 SYGVNS. This CDR3 has 12 amino acids. V lost 7 bases and J lost 5, with 11 bases in between.

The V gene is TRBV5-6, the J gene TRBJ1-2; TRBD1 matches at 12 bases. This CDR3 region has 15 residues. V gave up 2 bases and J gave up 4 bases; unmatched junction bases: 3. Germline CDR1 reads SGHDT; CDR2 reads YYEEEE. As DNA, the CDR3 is TGTGCCAGCAGCTTCGGGGACAGGGGGCCCTATGGCTACACCTTC. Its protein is CASSFGDRGPYGYTF.

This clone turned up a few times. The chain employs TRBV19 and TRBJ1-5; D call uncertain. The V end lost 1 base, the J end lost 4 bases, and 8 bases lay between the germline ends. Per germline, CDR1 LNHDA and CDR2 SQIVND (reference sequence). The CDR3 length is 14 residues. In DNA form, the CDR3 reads TGTGCCAGTAGTATAGGGACGGCTAATCAGCCCCAGCATTTT. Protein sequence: CASSIGTANQPQHF.